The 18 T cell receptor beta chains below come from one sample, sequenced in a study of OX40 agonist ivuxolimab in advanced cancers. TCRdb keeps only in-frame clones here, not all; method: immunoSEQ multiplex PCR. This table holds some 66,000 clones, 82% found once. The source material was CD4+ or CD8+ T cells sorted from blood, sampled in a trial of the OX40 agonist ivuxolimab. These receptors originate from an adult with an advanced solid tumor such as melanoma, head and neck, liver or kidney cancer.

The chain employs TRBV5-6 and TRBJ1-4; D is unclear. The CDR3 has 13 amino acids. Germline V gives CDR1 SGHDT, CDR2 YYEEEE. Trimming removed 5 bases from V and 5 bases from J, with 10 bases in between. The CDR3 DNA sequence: TGTGCCAGCAGACTTCAACCCAATGAAAAACTGTTTTTT. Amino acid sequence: CASRLQPNEKLFF.

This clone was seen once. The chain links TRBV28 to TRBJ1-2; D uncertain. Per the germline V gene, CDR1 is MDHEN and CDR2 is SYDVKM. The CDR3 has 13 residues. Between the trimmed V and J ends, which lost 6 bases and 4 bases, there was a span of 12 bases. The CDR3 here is CASSSKNFYGYTF. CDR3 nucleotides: TGTGCCAGCAGCTCCAAGAATTTCTATGGCTACACCTTC.

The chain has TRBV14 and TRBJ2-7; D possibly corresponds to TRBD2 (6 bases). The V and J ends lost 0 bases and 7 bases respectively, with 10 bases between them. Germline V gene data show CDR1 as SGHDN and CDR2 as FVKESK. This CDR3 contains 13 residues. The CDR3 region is CASSQELAGEQYF. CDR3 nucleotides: TGTGCCAGCAGCCAAGAACTAGCCGGAGAGCAGTACTTC.

CDR3 loop: CASSSTSGSYEQYF. As DNA, the CDR3 is TGTGCCAGCAGTTCTACTAGCGGGAGTTACGAGCAGTACTTC. The gene calls are TRBV7-2 and TRBJ2-7; 11 positions match TRBD2. This CDR3 contains 14 residues. Losses at the gene ends were 6 bases for V and 4 bases for J; bases not matched to a gene: 5. CDR1 SGHTA and CDR2 FQGNSA come from the germline V gene.

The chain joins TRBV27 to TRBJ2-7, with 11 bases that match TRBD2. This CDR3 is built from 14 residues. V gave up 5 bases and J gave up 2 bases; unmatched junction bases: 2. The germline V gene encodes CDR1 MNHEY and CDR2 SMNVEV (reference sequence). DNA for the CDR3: TGTGCCAGCAGTGGGACTAGCGGAACCTACGAGCAGTACTTC. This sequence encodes CASSGTSGTYEQYF.

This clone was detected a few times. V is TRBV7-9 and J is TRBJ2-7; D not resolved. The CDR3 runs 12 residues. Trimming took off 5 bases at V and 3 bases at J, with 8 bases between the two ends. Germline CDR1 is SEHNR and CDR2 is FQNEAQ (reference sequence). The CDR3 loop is CASSEQGYEQYV. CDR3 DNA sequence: TGTGCCAGCAGCGAACAAGGCTACGAGCAGTACGTC.

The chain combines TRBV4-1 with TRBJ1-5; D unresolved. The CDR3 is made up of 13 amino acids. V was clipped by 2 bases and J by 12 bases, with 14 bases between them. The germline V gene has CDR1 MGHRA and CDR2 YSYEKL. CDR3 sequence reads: CASSQFEDHLQHF. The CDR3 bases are TGCGCCAGCAGCCAATTTGAAGATCATCTCCAGCATTTT.

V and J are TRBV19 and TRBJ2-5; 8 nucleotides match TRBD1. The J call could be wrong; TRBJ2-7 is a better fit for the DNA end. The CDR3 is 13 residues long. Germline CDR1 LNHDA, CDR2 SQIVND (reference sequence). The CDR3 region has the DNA TGTGCCAGTAGTGCAGGGGGCGGCTACGAGCAGTACTTC. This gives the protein CASSAGGGYEQYF.

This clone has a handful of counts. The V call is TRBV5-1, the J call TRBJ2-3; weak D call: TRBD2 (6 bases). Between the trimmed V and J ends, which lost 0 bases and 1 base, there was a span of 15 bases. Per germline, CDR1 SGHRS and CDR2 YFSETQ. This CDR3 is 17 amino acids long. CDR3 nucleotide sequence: TGCGCCAGCAGCTTGGTAGTTTCGGGGGACGGCACAGATACGCAGTATTTT. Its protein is CASSLVVSGDGTDTQYF.

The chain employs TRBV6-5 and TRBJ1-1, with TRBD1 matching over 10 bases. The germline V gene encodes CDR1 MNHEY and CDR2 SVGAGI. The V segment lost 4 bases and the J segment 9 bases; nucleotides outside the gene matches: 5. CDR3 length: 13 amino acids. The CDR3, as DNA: TGTGCCAGCAGTTCTATTGACAGGGGGCAAGCTTTCTTT. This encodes CASSSIDRGQAFF.

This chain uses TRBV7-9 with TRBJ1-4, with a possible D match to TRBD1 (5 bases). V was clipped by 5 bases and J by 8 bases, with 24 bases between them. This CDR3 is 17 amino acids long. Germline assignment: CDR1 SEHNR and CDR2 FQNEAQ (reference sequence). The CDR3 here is CASSERTEAGPGEKLFF. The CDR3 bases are TGTGCCAGCAGCGAGAGGACCGAGGCAGGGCCAGGGGAAAAACTGTTTTTT.

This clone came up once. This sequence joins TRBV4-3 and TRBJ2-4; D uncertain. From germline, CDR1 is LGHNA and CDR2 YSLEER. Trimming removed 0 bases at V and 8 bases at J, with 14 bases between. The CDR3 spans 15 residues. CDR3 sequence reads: CASSQDERSNDIQYF. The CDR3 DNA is TGCGCCAGCAGCCAAGATGAGAGGAGTAACGACATTCAGTACTTC.

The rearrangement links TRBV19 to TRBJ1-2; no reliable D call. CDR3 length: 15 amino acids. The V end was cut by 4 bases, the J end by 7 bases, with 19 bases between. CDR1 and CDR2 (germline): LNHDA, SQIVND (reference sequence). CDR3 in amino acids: CASSSSGAVWTGYTF. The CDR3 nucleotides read TGTGCCAGTAGTAGTTCGGGCGCCGTGTGGACTGGCTACACCTTC.

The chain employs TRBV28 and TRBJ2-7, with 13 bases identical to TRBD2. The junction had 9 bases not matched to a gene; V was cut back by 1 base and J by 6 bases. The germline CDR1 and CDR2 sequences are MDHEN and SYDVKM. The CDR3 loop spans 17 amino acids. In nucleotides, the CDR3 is TGTGCCAGCAGTTTATTACTACTAGCGGGAGGGCCGATCGAGCAGTACTTC. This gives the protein CASSLLLLAGGPIEQYF.

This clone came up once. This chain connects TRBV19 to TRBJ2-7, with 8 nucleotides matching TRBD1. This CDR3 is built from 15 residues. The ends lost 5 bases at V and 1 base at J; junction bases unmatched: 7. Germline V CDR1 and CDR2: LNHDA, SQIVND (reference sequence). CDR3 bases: TGTGCCAGTAGTCCCGGACAGGGTTGGTCCTACGAGCAGTACTTC. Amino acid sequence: CASSPGQGWSYEQYF. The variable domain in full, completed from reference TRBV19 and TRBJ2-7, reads DGGITQSPKYLFRKEGQNVTLSCEQNLNHDAMYWYRQDPGQGLRLIYYSQIVNDFQKGDIAEGYSVSREKKESFPLTVTSAQKNPTAFYLCASSPGQGWSYEQYFGPGTRLTVT.

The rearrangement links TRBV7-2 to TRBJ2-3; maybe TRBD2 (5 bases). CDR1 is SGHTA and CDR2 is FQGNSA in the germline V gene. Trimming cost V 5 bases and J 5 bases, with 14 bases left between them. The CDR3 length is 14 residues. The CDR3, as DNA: TGTGCCAGCAGCATTACTAGAGGAGGAGATACGCAGTATTTT. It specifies CASSITRGGDTQYF.

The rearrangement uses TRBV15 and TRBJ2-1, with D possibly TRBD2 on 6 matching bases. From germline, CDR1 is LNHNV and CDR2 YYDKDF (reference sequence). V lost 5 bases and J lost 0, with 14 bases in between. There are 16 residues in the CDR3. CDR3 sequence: CATSLRGSSSYNEQFF. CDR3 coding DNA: TGTGCCACCAGCCTACGGGGGTCAAGCTCCTACAATGAGCAGTTCTTC.

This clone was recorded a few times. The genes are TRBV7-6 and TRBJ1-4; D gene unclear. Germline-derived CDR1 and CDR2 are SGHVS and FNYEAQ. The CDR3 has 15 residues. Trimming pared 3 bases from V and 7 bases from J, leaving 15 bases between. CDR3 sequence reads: CASSLNPQGGEKLFF. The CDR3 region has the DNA TGTGCCAGCAGCTTGAACCCACAAGGAGGTGAAAAACTGTTTTTT. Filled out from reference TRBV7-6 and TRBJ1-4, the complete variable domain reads GAGVSQSPRYKVTKRGQDVALRCDPISGHVSLYWYRQALGQGPEFLTYFNYEAQQDKSGLPNDRFSAERPEGSISTLTIQRTEQRDSAMYRCASSLNPQGGEKLFFGSGTQLSVL.